This passage covers 21 T cell receptor beta chains from one sample sequenced in a study of cytomegalovirus exposure and HLA in healthy donors. Primers included in the PCR were 60 Vbeta and 13 Jbeta primers. Repertoires were generated with immunoSEQ multiplex PCR, while TCRdb's copy carries only in-frame clones and drops some. The listing records about 100,000 clones. Material: PBMCs. The receptors originated from a middle-aged man in good health and CMV-seronegative.

This chain connects TRBV7-9 to TRBJ1-1; the D gene is possibly TRBD1 (5 bases). Germline CDR1 reads SEHNR; CDR2 reads FQNEAQ (reference sequence). V lost 1 base to trimming and J lost 6 bases, with 12 bases between them. The CDR3 runs to 14 residues. CDR3: CASSLVSGVPEAFF. CDR3 nucleotide sequence: TGTGCCAGCAGCTTAGTTTCGGGGGTCCCTGAAGCTTTCTTT.

This chain joins TRBV10-3 and TRBJ2-7, with 9 bases aligning to TRBD1. Germline assignment: CDR1 ENHRY and CDR2 SYGVKD. V shed 6 bases, J shed 2 bases, and the junction held 5 bases outside the gene matches. This CDR3 region has 14 residues. In DNA form, the CDR3 reads TGTGCCATCAGAACCGGGACAGGGCCCTACGAGCAGTACTTC. Translating it yields CAIRTGTGPYEQYF.

This chain joins TRBV30 and TRBJ1-5; tentatively, D is TRBD1 (5 bases). Germline CDR1 and CDR2: GTSNPN and SVGIG (reference sequence). With 0 bases removed from V and 5 bases from J, the gap between germline ends came to 17 bases. This CDR3 has 16 residues. This CDR3 is CAWSVSGAVRDQPQHF. Written as DNA, the CDR3 is TGTGCCTGGAGTGTATCGGGCGCGGTCAGGGATCAGCCCCAGCATTTT.

Points on this clone: The sample holds other DNA sequences that translate to the same CDR3. V gene TRBV19 combines with J gene TRBJ1-5; 9 nucleotides line up with TRBD1. CDR1 and CDR2 from the germline V gene are LNHDA and SQIVND (reference sequence). The ends lost 3 bases at V and 5 bases at J; junction bases unmatched: 8. The CDR3 extends over 16 amino acids. The DNA of the CDR3 is TGTGCCAGTAGTATCTCTAGGGACAGGGTCGATCAGCCCCAGCATTTT. The encoded protein is CASSISRDRVDQPQHF.

V and J are TRBV27 and TRBJ1-2, with D hard to call. V was pared by 6 bases and J by 6 bases, with 8 bases between. Germline CDR1 reads MNHEY; CDR2 reads SMNVEV (reference sequence). This CDR3 region has 11 residues. The CDR3 coding sequence is TGTGCCAGCAGGGCCGTCAATGGCTACACCTTC. It yields the protein CASRAVNGYTF.

The J gene is TRBJ2-3, the V gene TRBV5-6; D remains ambiguous. V was clipped by 4 bases and J by 2 bases, with 8 bases between them. In germline, CDR1 is SGHDT, CDR2 YYEEEE. This CDR3 is built from 13 residues. CDR3 DNA sequence: TGTGCCAGCAGCGGTAGTGCCACAGATACGCAGTATTTT. It codes for CASSGSATDTQYF.

V gene TRBV11-3 combines with J gene TRBJ2-7; 9 positions agree with TRBD1. The CDR3 has 14 residues. V was clipped by 1 base and J by 6 bases; unmatched bases: 4. CDR1 and CDR2 from the germline V gene are SGHNT and YENEEA. The CDR3 region is CASSLGTGVSEQYF. CDR3 sequence (DNA): TGTGCCAGCAGCTTAGGGACAGGGGTTTCCGAGCAGTACTTC. Full variable domain (outside the CDR3, taken from reference TRBV11-3 and TRBJ2-7): EAGVVQSPRYKIIEKKQPVAFWCNPISGHNTLYWYLQNLGQGPELLIRYENEEAVDDSQLPKDRFSAERLKGVDSTLKIQPAELGDSAVYLCASSLGTGVSEQYFGPGTRLTVT.

The chain combines TRBV6-5 with TRBJ1-4; D uncertain. This CDR3 comprises 14 residues. Germline lookup yields CDR1 MNHEY and CDR2 SVGAGI. Trimming left V 0 bases short and J 12 bases short, with 14 bases between. CDR3 residues: CASSYSIWEGELFF. CDR3 DNA: TGTGCCAGCAGTTACTCGATCTGGGAGGGAGAACTGTTTTTT.

The rearrangement joins TRBV10-2 to TRBJ2-7, with 9 bases matching TRBD2. Trimming cost V 6 bases and J 1 base; bases outside gene matches: 13. There are 17 residues in the CDR3. Germline V gives CDR1 WSHSY, CDR2 SAAADI. The CDR3 DNA reads TGCGCCAGCAGGACTAGCGGTACCTTGGGAGAGTCCTACGAGCAGTACTTC. Translated: CASRTSGTLGESYEQYF.

The chain recombines TRBV7-2 with TRBJ2-6, with D maybe TRBD1 (5 bases). With 6 bases removed from V and 4 bases from J, the gap between germline ends came to 19 bases. From germline, CDR1 is SGHTA and CDR2 FQGNSA. CDR3 length: 17 residues. This chain's CDR3 is CASSRFSTGSGANVLTF. DNA of the CDR3: TGTGCCAGCAGTCGCTTCTCAACAGGCTCCGGGGCCAACGTCCTGACTTTC.

The chain uses TRBV7-9 and TRBJ2-1; TRBD2 agrees at 9 bases. The germline V gene has CDR1 SEHNR and CDR2 FQNEAQ (reference sequence). J was trimmed by 3 bases and V by 3 bases; bases with no gene match: 3. The length of the CDR3 is 15 residues. CDR3 protein: CASSFSGGVYNEQFF. CDR3 bases: TGTGCCAGCAGCTTTAGCGGGGGTGTCTACAATGAGCAGTTCTTC.

The genes are TRBV11-2 and TRBJ1-5, with unresolved D. The ends were cut back, 1 base at V and 6 bases at J, with 7 bases in the middle. This CDR3 comprises 13 residues. CDR1 is SGHAT, CDR2 FQNNGV, per germline. CDR3 amino acids: CASSLGSGQPQHF. The CDR3 DNA reads as TGTGCCAGCAGCTTAGGCTCGGGTCAGCCCCAGCATTTT.

As DNA, the CDR3 is TGTGCCAGCAGCTTACGTAGCGGGGTAGGGTCGGGTGAAAAACTGTTTTTT. It codes for CASSLRSGVGSGEKLFF. V and J are TRBV7-6 and TRBJ1-4; D unclear. Germline V gene lookup returns CDR1 SGHVS and CDR2 FNYEAQ. V was cut by 2 bases and J by 7 bases, with 20 bases left in between. The CDR3 is 17 amino acids. The complete variable domain, with remaining parts taken from reference TRBV7-6 and TRBJ1-4, reads GAGVSQSPRYKVTKRGQDVALRCDPISGHVSLYWYRQALGQGPEFLTYFNYEAQQDKSGLPNDRFSAERPEGSISTLTIQRTEQRDSAMYRCASSLRSGVGSGEKLFFGSGTQLSVL.

The genes are TRBV29-1 and TRBJ2-7; TRBD1 matches 10 bases. This CDR3 has 14 amino acids. J was trimmed by 4 bases and V by 5 bases; bases with no gene match: 8. CDR1 is SQVTM and CDR2 is ANQGSEA in the germline V gene. CDR3 nucleotides: TGCAGCGTTACTCCGGGACAGGGGTTTTACGAGCAGTACTTC. It yields the protein CSVTPGQGFYEQYF.

The V and J genes are TRBV7-9 and TRBJ2-7, with D maybe TRBD2 (6 bases). CDR1 is SEHNR and CDR2 is FQNEAQ in the germline V gene (reference sequence). Trimming removed 5 bases at V and 2 bases at J, with 10 bases between. The CDR3 length is 13 residues. CDR3 region: CASSRTGAYEQYF. DNA for the CDR3: TGTGCCAGCAGCCGGACGGGGGCCTACGAGCAGTACTTC.

The V gene is TRBV5-4, the J gene TRBJ1-1; 11 bases agree with TRBD1. With V trimmed by 3 bases and J by 1 base, 5 bases remained unmatched. Germline values: CDR1 SGHNT, CDR2 YYREEE (reference sequence). CDR3 length: 16 residues. The CDR3 bases are TGTGCCAGCAGCTCGGGGACAGGGGGAACGAACACTGAAGCTTTCTTT. It yields the protein CASSSGTGGTNTEAFF.

The gene calls are TRBV7-8 and TRBJ2-7; 9 nucleotides align to TRBD2. The V and J ends lost 3 bases and 4 bases, in that order; junction bases with no gene match: 4. This CDR3 region has 14 residues. The V gene's germline CDR1 is SGHVS and CDR2 FQNEAQ. This chain's CDR3 is CASSLRREGYEQYF. DNA for the CDR3: TGTGCCAGCAGCTTGAGGCGGGAGGGTTACGAGCAGTACTTC. The whole variable domain, remainder taken from reference TRBV7-8 and TRBJ2-7, is GAGVSQSPRYKVAKRGQDVALRCDPISGHVSLFWYQQALGQGPEFLTYFQNEAQLDKSGLPSDRFFAERPEGSVSTLKIQRTQQEDSAVYLCASSLRREGYEQYFGPGTRLTVT.

This rearrangement joins TRBV27 to TRBJ2-1; D remains unclear. Per the germline V gene, CDR1 is MNHEY and CDR2 is SMNVEV (reference sequence). The CDR3 runs to 16 residues. V lost 3 bases to trimming and J lost 10 bases, with 22 bases between them. CDR3 nucleotide sequence: TGTGCCAGCAGTTTTTCAGGTTTAGGTTACAATGAAGAGCAGTTCTTC. Residues: CASSFSGLGYNEEQFF.

The chain links TRBV27 to TRBJ2-7, with no clear D. V gave up 3 bases and J gave up 1 base, with 13 bases separating them. Germline loops: CDR1 MNHEY, CDR2 SMNVEV (reference sequence). The CDR3 totals 15 residues. This CDR3 is CASSFSQIHSYEQYF. The CDR3 region has the DNA TGTGCCAGCAGTTTTTCCCAGATACATTCCTACGAGCAGTACTTC.

The rearrangement joins TRBV10-3 to TRBJ2-1; perhaps TRBD1 as D (5 bases). This CDR3 comprises 15 residues. Deletions cut 3 bases from V and 3 bases from J, with 12 bases between. CDR1 is ENHRY and CDR2 is SYGVKD in the germline V gene. CDR3 DNA sequence: TGTGCCATCAGTGATGAACAGGAAATCTACAATGAGCAGTTCTTC. This encodes CAISDEQEIYNEQFF.

This chain connects TRBV7-2 to TRBJ2-2, with 10 bases that match TRBD2. The CDR3 loop spans 16 amino acids. CDR1 and CDR2 (germline): SGHTA, FQGNSA. With 5 bases clipped from V and 2 bases from J, the junction kept 5 bases outside the gene matches. The CDR3 is CASSRTSGENTGELFF. CDR3 in DNA: TGTGCCAGCAGCCGCACTAGCGGGGAAAACACCGGGGAGCTGTTTTTT.